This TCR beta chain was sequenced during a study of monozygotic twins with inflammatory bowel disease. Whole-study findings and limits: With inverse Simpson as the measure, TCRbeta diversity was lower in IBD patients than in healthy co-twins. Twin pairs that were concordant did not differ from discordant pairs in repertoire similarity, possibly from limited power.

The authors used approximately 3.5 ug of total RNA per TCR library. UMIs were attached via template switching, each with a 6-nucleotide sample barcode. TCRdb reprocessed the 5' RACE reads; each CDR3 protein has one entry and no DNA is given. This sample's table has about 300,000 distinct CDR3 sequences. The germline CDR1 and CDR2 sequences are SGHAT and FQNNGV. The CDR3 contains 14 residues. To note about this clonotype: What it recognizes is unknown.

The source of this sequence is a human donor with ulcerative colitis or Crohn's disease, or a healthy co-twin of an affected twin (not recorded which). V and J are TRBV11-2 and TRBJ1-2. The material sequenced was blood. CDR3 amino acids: CASSLDLRLYGYTF. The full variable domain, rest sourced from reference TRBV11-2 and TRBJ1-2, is EAGVAQSPRYKIIEKRQSVAFWCNPISGHATLYWYQQILGQGPKLLIQFQNNGVVDDSQLPKDRFSAERLKGVDSTLKIQPAKLEDSAVYLCASSLDLRLYGYTFGSGTRLTVV.